This T cell receptor beta chain was captured in a study of cytomegalovirus exposure and HLA in healthy donors (dated by TCRdb to 2016 to 2017). Concerning the study at large: A later analysis indicated that the roughly 130 validation repertoires were generated on the platform also employed for the approximately 700 repertoires of the first cohort. The study aimed to test whether cataloging public T cell receptors could reveal signatures of past pathogen exposure. Along with the 666-subject first cohort, a separate validation cohort of over 90 different subjects was used. To predict cytomegalovirus infection status, the study combined high-throughput TCR immunosequencing, statistical association of individual TCRs with disease status, and machine learning.

Study-level results and caveats: Most TCR sequences were observed very rarely across donors, whereas some public TCRs were present in many individuals. A total of 164 TCR beta chains were listed by the study as associated with cytomegalovirus. A few of the identified cytomegalovirus-associated TCR beta chains were confirmed in vitro to be specific for cytomegalovirus antigens. A later analysis found that TCRs clustered in the first cohort also tended to co-occur in the 130 or so validation repertoires, with 94% of cluster scores above 0. A later analysis had no HLA typing for the validation cohort, so co-occurrence there was scored across all 120 repertoires. The authors suggested that the approach could potentially be extended to other disease states and immunological phenotypes. In both the original and validation cohorts, the classifier was reported to diagnose cytomegalovirus status with high specificity and sensitivity.

Library preparation employed the immunoSEQ multiplex PCR assay. As for how the authors treated the data: A statistical classification framework was built for diagnosing cytomegalovirus status from the catalog of TCR beta chain sequences. The clones in this table, taken by TCRdb from immuneACCESS, are in-frame only. Not every clone is retained; where verified, under half of the shortfall comes from an unresolved V gene, and the cause of the rest is unknown. The V and J calls and clone size are taken from that table; D and trimming were inferred from the DNA. The sample profile shows roughly 130,000 clones; 88% of them were found once. Of the sample, about 1.5% falls within the top ten clones. The donors belonged to the validation cohort of about 120 subjects, which was separate from the 666-subject first cohort. Remarks on this clone: No antigen is known for it. Per-base qualities were not stored, and no clone one base away is much larger.

The TCR comes from a man aged 25-40 years in good health and CMV-seronegative. The sequencing input was PBMCs.

Read as DNA, the sequence is TGTGCCAGCAGCTTATACAATAGCGGCAGTCACACCGGGGAGCTGTTTTTT. Its translation reads: CASSLYNSGSHTGELFF. The receptor chain draws on TRBV7-3 and TRBJ2-2; matching of 6 bases hints at TRBD2 as the D gene. CDR1 is given as SGHTA and CDR2 as FQGTGA, both from the germline V gene. V is shortened by 2 bases, J by 3 bases, and the region joining them spans 16 bases. The CDR3 holds 17 amino acids from the cysteine to the phenylalanine. Only the CDR3 part of the read is kept: 51 bases, read in frame from the first base. Here the CDR3 is joined to the reference TRBV7-3 and TRBJ2-2 genes, and the full variable domain is: GAGVSQTPSNKVTEKGKYVELRCDPISGHTALYWYRQSLGQGPEFLIYFQGTGAADDSGLPNDRFFAVRPEGSVSTLKIQRTERGDSAVYLCASSLYNSGSHTGELFFGEGSRLTVL.